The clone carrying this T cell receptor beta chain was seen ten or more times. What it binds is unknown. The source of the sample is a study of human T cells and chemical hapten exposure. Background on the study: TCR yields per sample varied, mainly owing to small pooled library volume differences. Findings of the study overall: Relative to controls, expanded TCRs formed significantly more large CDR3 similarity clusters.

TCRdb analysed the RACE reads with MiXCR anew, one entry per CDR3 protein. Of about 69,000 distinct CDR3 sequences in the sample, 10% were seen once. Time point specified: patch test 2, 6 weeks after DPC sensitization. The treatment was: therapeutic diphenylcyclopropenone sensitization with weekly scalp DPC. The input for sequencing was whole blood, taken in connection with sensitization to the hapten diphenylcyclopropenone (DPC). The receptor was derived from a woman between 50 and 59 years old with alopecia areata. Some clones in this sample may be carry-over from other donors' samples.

As DNA, the CDR3 is TGTGCCACCTCACAGGGGCCGGGTACAGATACGCAGTATTTT. Translation: CATSQGPGTDTQYF. V is TRBV19 and J is TRBJ2-3; 7 bases are a match to TRBD1. This CDR3 has 14 residues. Germline CDR1 and CDR2: LNHDA and SQIVND (reference sequence). Germline trimming cut 10 bases from V and 3 bases from J; bases unmatched to any gene: 10.